This T cell receptor beta chain was retrieved from a study of beta chain features in type 1 diabetes. Study in general: Cell yields, gender and age were comparable in patients and healthy donors. Regarding the study as a whole: Among patients, naive, central memory and Treg TCRB repertoires appeared more similar than among healthy donors. Researchers caution that PCR might favor shorter templates, equally among patients and controls.

The authors sorted CD4+ naive, central memory, regulatory and stem cell-like memory cells via CD45RO/CCR7/CD25/CD127/CD95/CD27. The CDR3 is 13 residues long. V lost 5 bases and J lost 4, with 11 bases in between. Germline CDR1 reads LGHNA; CDR2 reads YSLEER. Note on this clone: Its matching antigen is unknown.

The study reverse transcribed the entire isolated RNA, so it sequenced expressed TCRB transcripts. Produced via immunoSEQ multiplex PCR; TCRdb's table is partial and in-frame only. The table lists some 150,000 clones, 40% to 55% of them singletons. The V call is TRBV4-3, the J call TRBJ1-1, with D tentatively TRBD1 (5 bases). The sequenced sample consisted of Tregs from blood. The TCR sequence derives from a man younger than 35 in good health. The CDR3 is CASSRDGSTEAFF. The CDR3 nucleotides read TGCGCCAGCAGCAGGGACGGGAGCACTGAAGCTTTCTTT.